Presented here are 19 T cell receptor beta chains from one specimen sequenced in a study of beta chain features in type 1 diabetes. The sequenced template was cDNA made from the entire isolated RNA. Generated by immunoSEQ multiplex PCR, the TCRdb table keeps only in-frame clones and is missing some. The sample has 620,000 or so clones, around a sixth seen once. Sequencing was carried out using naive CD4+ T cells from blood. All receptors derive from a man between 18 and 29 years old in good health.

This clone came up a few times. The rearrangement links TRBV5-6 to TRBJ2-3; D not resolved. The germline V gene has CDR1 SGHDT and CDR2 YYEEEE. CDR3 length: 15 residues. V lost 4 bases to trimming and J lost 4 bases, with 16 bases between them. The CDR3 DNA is TGTGCCAGCAGCAGGGTAGGGCCTAGTGCAGATACGCAGTATTTT. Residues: CASSRVGPSADTQYF.

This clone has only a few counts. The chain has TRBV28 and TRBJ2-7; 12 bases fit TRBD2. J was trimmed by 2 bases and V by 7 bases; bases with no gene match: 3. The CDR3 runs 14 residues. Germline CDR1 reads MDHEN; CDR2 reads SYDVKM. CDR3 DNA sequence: TGTGCCAGCAAACCTAGCGGGGGGGCCTACGAGCAGTACTTC. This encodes CASKPSGGAYEQYF.

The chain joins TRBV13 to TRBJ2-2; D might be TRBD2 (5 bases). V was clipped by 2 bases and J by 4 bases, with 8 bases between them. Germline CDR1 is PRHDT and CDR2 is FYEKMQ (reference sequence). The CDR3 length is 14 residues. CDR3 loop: CASSLLAGTGELFF. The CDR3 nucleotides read TGTGCCAGCAGCTTATTGGCGGGCACCGGGGAGCTGTTTTTT.

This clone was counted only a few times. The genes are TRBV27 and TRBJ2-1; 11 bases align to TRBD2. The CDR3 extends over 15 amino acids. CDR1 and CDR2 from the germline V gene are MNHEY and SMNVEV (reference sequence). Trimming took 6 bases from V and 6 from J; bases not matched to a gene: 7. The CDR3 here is CASSLGLAVSNEQFF. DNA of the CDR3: TGTGCCAGCAGCCTGGGACTAGCGGTGTCCAATGAGCAGTTCTTC.

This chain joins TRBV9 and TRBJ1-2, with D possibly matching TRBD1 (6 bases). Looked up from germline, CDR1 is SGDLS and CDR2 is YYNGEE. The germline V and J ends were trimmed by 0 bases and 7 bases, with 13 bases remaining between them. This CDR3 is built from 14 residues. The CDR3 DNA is TGTGCCAGCAGCGTAGGAAGGACAGTCTTTGGCTACACCTTC. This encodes CASSVGRTVFGYTF.

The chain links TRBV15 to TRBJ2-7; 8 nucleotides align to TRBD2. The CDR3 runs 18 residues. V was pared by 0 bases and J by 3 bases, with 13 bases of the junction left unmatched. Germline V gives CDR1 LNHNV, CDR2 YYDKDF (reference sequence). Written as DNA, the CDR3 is TGTGCCACCAGCAGAGATCTTAAGCCAGCGGGGGAATACTACGAGCAGTACTTC. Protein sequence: CATSRDLKPAGEYYEQYF.

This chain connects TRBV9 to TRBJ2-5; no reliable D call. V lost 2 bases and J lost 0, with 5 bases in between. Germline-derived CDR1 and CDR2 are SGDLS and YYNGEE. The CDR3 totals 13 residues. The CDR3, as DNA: TGTGCCAGCAGCGTCTTAGACCAAGAGACCCAGTACTTC. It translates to CASSVLDQETQYF.

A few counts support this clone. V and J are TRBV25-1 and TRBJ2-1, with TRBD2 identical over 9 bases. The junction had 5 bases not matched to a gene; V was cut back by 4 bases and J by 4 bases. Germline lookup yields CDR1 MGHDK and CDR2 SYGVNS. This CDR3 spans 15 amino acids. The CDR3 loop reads CASSGGLARYNEQFF. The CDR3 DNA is TGTGCCAGCAGTGGAGGACTAGCGCGTTACAATGAGCAGTTCTTC. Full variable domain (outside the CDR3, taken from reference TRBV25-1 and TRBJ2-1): EADIYQTPRYLVIGTGKKITLECSQTMGHDKMYWYQQDPGMELHLIHYSYGVNSTEKGDLSSESTVSRIRTEHFPLTLESARPSHTSQYLCASSGGLARYNEQFFGPGTRLTVL.

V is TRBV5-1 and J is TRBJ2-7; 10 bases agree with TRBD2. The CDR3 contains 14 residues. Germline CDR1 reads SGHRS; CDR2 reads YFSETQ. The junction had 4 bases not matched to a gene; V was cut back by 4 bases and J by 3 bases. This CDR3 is CASSIWTSGYEQYF. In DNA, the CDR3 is TGCGCCAGCAGCATATGGACTAGCGGCTACGAGCAGTACTTC. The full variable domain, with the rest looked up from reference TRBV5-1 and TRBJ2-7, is KAGVTQTPRYLIKTRGQQVTLSCSPISGHRSVSWYQQTPGQGLQFLFEYFSETQRNKGNFPGRFSGRQFSNSRSEMNVSTLELGDSALYLCASSIWTSGYEQYFGPGTRLTVT.

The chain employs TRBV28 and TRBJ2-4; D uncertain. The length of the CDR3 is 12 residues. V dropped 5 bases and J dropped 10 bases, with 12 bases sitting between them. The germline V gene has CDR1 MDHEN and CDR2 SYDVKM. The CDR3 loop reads CASSRTLGIQYF. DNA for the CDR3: TGTGCCAGCAGTCGGACCTTGGGGATTCAGTACTTC.

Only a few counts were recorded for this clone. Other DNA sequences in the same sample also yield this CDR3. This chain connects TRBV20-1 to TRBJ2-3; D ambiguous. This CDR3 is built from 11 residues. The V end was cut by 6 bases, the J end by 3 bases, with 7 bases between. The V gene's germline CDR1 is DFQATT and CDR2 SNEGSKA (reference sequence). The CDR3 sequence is CSARRTDTQYF. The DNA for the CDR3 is TGCAGTGCCCGTCGGACAGATACGCAGTATTTT.

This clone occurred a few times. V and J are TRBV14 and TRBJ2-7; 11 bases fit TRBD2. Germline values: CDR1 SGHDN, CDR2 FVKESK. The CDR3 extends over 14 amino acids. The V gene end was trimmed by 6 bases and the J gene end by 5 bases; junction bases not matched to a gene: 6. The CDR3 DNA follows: TGTGCCAGCAGTTCAACTAGCGGGAGCGACGAGCAGTACTTC. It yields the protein CASSSTSGSDEQYF.

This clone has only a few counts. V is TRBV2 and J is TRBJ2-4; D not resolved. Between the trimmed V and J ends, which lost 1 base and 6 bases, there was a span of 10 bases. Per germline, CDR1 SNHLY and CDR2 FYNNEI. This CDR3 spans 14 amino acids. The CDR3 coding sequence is TGTGCCAGCAGTGAAGAAGTGACCCTAAACATTCAGTACTTC. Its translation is CASSEEVTLNIQYF.

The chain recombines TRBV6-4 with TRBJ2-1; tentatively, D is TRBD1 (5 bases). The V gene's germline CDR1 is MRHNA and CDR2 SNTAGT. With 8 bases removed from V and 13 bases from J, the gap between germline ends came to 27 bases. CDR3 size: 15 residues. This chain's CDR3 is CASGWWQGRHWIQFF. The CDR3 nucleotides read TGTGCCAGCGGATGGTGGCAGGGTAGGCACTGGATCCAGTTCTTC.

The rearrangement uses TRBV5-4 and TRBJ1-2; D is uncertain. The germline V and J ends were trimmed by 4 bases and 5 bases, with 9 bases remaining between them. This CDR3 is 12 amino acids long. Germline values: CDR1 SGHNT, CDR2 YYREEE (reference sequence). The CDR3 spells CASSTPNYGYTF. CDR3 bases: TGTGCCAGCAGCACCCCGAATTATGGCTACACCTTC.

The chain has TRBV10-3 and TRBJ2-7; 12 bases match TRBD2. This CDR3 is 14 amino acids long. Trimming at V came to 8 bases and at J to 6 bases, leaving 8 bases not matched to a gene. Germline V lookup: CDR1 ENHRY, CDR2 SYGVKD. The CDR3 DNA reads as TGTGCCATCGGTAGACTAGCGGGAGTTCGCGAGCAGTACTTC. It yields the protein CAIGRLAGVREQYF.

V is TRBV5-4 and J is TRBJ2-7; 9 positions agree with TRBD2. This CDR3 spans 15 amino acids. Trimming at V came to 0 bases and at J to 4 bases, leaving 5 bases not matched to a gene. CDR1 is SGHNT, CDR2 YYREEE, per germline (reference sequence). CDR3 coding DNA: TGTGCCAGCAGCTTGGGAGCGGGAGGACTATACGAGCAGTACTTC. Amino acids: CASSLGAGGLYEQYF.

CDR3 amino acids: CASSIVGGRQPQHF. The CDR3 nucleotides read TGTGCCAGTAGTATAGTAGGGGGCCGTCAGCCCCAGCATTTT. V gene TRBV19 combines with J gene TRBJ1-5, with TRBD1 identical over 7 bases. Germline V CDR1 and CDR2: LNHDA, SQIVND (reference sequence). Losses at the gene ends were 1 base for V and 6 bases for J; bases not matched to a gene: 3. CDR3 length: 14 residues.

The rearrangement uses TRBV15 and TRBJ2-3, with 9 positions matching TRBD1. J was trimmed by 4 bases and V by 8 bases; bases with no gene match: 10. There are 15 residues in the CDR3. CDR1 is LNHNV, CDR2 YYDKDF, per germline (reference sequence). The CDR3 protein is CATRRPGTGPDTQYF. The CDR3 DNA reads TGTGCCACCCGACGCCCCGGGACAGGGCCAGATACGCAGTATTTT. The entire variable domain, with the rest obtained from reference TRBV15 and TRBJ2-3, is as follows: DAMVIQNPRYQVTQFGKPVTLSCSQTLNHNVMYWYQQKSSQAPKLLFHYYDKDFNNEADTPDNFQSRRPNTSFCFLDIRSPGLGDTAMYLCATRRPGTGPDTQYFGPGTRLTVL.